This T cell receptor (beta chain) emerged from a study of T cells in Graves' hyperthyroidism and ophthalmopathy. The investigators amplified TCR beta CDR3 regions from RNA transcripts. A first-round RT-PCR of the TCR CDR3 used the HTBI primer set. MiXCR, applied by TCRdb to the multiplex PCR reads, yields one record per CDR3 protein. The data contain fewer than 200,000 distinct CDR3 sequences, approximately 15% of them seen just once; the ten biggest clones take up 29%. The CDR3 spans 16 residues. Germline V gene data show CDR1 as MNHEY and CDR2 as SMNVEV (reference sequence). With V trimmed by 5 bases and J by 6 bases, 12 bases remained unmatched. This clonotype came up many times.

The rearrangement joins TRBV27 to TRBJ2-1, with 8 bases fitting TRBD2. This clonotype originated in a woman in her forties or fifties with Graves' hyperthyroidism. Sequencing was performed on blood. The CDR3 coding sequence is TGTGCCAGCAGTCCGACCTGGGGGACTAGAAGCAATGAGCAGTTCTTC. Residues: CASSPTWGTRSNEQFF.